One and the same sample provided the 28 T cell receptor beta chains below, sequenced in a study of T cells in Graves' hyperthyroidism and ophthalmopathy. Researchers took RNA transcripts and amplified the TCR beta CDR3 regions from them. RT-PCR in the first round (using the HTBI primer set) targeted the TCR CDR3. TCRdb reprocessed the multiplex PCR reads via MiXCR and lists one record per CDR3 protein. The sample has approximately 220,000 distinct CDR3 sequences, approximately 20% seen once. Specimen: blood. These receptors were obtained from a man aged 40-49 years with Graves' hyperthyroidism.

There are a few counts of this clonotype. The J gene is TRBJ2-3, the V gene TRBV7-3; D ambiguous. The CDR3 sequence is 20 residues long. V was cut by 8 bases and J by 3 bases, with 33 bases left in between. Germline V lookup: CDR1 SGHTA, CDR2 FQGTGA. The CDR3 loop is CASSPPAQNSPGMVTDTQYF. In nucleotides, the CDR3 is TGTGCCAGCTCACCACCCGCCCAGAACAGCCCGGGCATGGTTACAGATACGCAGTATTTT. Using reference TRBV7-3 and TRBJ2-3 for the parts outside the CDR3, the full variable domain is GAGVSQTPSNKVTEKGKYVELRCDPISGHTALYWYRQSLGQGPEFLIYFQGTGAADDSGLPNDRFFAVRPEGSVSTLKIQRTERGDSAVYLCASSPPAQNSPGMVTDTQYFGPGTRLTVL.

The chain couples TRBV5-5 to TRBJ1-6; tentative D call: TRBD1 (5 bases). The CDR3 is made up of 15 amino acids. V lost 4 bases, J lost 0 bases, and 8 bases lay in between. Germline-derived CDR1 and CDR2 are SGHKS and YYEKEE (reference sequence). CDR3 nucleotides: TGTGCCAGCAGCAAAAGGGGCTCCTATAATTCACCCCTCCACTTT. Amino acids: CASSKRGSYNSPLHF.

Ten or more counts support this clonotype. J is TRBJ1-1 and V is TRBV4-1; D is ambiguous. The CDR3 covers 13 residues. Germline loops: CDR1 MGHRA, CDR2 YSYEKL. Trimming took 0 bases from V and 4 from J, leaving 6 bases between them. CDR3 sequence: CASSQDRSTEAFF. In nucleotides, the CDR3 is TGCGCCAGCAGCCAAGATCGGAGCACTGAAGCTTTCTTT.

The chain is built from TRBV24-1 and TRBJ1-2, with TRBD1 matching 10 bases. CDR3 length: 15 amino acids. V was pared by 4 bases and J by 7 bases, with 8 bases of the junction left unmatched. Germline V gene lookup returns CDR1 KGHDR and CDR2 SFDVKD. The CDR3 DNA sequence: TGTGCCACCAGTGACCTGGACAGGGGGACCTCTGGCTACACCTTC. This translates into CATSDLDRGTSGYTF.

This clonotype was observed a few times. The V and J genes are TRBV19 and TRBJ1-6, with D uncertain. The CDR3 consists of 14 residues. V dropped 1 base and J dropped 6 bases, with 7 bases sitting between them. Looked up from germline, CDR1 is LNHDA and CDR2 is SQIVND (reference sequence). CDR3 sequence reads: CASSIALLNSPLHF. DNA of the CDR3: TGTGCCAGTAGTATAGCCCTACTTAATTCACCCCTCCACTTT.

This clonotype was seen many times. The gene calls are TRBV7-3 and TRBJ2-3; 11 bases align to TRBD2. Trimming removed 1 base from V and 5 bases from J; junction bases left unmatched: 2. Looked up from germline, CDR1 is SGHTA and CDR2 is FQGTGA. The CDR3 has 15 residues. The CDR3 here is CASSLIAGGQDTQYF. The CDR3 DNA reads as TGTGCCAGCAGCTTAATAGCGGGGGGGCAAGATACGCAGTATTTT.

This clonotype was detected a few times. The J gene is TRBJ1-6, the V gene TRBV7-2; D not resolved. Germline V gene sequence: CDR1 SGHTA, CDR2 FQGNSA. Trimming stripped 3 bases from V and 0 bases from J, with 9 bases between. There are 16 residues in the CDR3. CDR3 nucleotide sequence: TGTGCCAGCAGCTTTAACATTGCCTCCTATAATTCACCCCTCCACTTT. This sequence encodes CASSFNIASYNSPLHF.

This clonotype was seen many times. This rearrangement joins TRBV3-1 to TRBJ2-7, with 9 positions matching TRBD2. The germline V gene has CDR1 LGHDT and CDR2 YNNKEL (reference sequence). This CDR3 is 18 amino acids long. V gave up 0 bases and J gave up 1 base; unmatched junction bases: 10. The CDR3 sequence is CASSQDLGAGGDSYEQYF. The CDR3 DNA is TGTGCCAGCAGCCAAGATCTGGGAGCGGGGGGCGATTCCTACGAGCAGTACTTC.

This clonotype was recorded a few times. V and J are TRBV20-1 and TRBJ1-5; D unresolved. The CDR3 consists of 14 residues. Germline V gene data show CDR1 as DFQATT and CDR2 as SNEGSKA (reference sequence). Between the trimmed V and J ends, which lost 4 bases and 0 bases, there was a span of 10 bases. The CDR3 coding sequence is TGCAGTGCTAACGAACAGAATAGCAATCAGCCCCAGCATTTT. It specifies CSANEQNSNQPQHF.

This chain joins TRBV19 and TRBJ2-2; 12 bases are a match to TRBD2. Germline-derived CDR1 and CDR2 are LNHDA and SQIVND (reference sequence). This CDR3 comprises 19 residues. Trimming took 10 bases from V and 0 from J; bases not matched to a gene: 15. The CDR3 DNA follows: TGTGCCACCATGCCTTTTACTAGCGGGGGGCGCGCGAACACCGGGGAGCTGTTTTTT. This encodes CATMPFTSGGRANTGELFF.

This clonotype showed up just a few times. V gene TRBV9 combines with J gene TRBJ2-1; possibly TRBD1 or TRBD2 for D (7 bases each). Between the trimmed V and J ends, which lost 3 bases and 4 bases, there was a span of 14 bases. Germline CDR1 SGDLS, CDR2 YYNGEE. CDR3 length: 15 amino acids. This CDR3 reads CASSGRGGLYNEQFF. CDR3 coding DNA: TGTGCCAGCAGCGGCAGGGGGGGCCTTTACAATGAGCAGTTCTTC.

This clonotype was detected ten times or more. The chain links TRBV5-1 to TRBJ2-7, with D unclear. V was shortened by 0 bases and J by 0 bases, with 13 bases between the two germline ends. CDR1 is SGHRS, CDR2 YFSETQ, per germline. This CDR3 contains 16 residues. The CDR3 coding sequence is TGCGCCAGCAGCTTGGTCGTGGGGATGAGCTCCTACGAGCAGTACTTC. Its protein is CASSLVVGMSSYEQYF.

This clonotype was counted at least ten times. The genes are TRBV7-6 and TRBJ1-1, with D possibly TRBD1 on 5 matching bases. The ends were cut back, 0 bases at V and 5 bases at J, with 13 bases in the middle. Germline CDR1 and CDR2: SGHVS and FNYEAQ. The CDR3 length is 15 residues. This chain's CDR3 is CASSLAGQGWTEAFF. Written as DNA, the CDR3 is TGTGCCAGCAGCTTAGCTGGGCAGGGATGGACTGAAGCTTTCTTT.

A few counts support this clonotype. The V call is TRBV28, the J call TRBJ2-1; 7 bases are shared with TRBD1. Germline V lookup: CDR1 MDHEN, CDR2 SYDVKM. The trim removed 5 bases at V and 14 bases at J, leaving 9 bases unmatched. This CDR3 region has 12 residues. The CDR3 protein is CASSPRSGTEFF. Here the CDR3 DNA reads TGTGCCAGCAGTCCCCGATCCGGGACAGAGTTCTTC.

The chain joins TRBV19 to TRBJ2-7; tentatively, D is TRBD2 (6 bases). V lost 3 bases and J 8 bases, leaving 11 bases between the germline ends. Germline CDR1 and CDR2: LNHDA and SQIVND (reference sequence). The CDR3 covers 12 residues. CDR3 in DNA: TGTGCCAGTAGTATTGATCGGGGGAAGCAGTACTTC. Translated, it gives CASSIDRGKQYF.

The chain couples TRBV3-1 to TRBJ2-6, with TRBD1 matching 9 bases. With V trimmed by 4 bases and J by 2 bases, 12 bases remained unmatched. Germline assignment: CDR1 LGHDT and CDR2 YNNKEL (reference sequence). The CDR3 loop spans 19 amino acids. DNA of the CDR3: TGTGCCAGCAGCCGTCGACGGGGACAGGGAGTCCCTGGGGCCAACGTCCTGACTTTC. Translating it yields CASSRRRGQGVPGANVLTF.

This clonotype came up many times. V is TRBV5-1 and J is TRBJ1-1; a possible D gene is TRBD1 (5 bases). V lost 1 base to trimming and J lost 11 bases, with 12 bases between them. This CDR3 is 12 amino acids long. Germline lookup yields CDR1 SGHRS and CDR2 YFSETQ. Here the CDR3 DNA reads TGCGCCAGCAGCTTGACGGCAGGGCAGGCTTTCTTT. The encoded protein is CASSLTAGQAFF.

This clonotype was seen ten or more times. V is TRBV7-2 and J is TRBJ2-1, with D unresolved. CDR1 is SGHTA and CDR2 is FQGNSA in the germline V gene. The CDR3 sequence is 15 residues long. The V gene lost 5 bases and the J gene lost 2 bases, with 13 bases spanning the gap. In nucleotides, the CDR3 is TGTGCCAGCAGCATTGAGGCCGCGACCTACAATGAGCAGTTCTTC. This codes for CASSIEAATYNEQFF.

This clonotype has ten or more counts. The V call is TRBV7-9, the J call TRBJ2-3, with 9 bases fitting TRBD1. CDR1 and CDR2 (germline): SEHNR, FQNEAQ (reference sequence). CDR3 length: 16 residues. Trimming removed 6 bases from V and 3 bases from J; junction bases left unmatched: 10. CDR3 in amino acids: CASSWDRVKATDTQYF. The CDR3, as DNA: TGTGCCAGCAGTTGGGACAGGGTGAAGGCGACAGATACGCAGTATTTT.

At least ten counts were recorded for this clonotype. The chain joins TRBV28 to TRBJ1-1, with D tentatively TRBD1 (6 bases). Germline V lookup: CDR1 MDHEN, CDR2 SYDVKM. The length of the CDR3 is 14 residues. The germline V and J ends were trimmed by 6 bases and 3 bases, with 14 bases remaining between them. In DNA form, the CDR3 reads TGTGCCAGCAGGCCCACAGGGTTGGACACTGAAGCTTTCTTT. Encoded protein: CASRPTGLDTEAFF.

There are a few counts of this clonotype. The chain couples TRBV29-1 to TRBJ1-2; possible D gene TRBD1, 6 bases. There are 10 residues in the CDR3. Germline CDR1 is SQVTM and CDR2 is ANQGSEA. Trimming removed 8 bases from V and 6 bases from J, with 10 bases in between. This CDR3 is CSYYRDGYTF. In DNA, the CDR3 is TGCAGCTATTACAGGGATGGCTACACCTTC.

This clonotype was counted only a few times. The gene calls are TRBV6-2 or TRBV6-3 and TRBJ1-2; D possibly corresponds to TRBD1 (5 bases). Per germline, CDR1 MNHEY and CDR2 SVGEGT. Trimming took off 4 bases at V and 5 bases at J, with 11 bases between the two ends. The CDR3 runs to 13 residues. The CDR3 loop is CASSSQGMYGYTF. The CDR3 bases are TGTGCCAGCAGTTCGCAGGGAATGTATGGCTACACCTTC.

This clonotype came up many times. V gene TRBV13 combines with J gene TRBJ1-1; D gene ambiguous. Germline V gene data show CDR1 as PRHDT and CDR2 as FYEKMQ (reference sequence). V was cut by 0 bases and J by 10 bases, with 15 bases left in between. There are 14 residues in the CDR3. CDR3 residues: CASSLGSLYEGAFF. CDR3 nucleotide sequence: TGTGCCAGCAGCTTAGGCTCTCTTTATGAAGGAGCTTTCTTT. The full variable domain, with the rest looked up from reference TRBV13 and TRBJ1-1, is AAGVIQSPRHLIKEKRETATLKCYPIPRHDTVYWYQQGPGQDPQFLISFYEKMQSDKGSIPDRFSAQQFSDYHSELNMSSLELGDSALYFCASSLGSLYEGAFFGQGTRLTVV.

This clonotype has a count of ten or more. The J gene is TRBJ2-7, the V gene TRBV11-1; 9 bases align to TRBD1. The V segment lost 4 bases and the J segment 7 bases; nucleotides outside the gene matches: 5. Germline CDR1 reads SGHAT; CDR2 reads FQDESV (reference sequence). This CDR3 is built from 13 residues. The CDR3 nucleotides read TGTGCCAGCAGCTCGGACAGGGGAGGGGAGCAGTACTTC. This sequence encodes CASSSDRGGEQYF. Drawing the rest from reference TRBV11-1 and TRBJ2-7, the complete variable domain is EAEVAQSPRYKITEKSQAVAFWCDPISGHATLYWYRQILGQGPELLVQFQDESVVDDSQLPKDRFSAERLKGVDSTLKIQPAELGDSAMYLCASSSDRGGEQYFGPGTRLTVT.

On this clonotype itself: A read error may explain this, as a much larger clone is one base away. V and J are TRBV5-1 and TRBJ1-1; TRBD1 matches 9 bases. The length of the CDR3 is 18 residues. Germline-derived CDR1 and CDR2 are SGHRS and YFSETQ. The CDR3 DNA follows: TGCGCCAGCAGCTCTGGTGGGGGACAGGGAGTGGTGGGCACTGAAGCTTACTTT. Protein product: CASSSGGGQGVVGTEAYF.

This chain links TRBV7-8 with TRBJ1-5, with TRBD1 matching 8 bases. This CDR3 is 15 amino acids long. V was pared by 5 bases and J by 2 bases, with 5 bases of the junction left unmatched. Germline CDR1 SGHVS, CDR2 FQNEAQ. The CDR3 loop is CASSPGTGGNQPQHF. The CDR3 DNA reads TGTGCCAGCAGCCCCGGGACAGGCGGCAATCAGCCCCAGCATTTT.

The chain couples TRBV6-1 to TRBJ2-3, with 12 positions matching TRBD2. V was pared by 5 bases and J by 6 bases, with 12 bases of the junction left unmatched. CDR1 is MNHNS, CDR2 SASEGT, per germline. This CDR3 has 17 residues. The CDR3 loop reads CASSKRTSGVTGDTQYF. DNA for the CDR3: TGTGCCAGCAGTAAACGGACTAGCGGGGTGACAGGGGATACGCAGTATTTT.

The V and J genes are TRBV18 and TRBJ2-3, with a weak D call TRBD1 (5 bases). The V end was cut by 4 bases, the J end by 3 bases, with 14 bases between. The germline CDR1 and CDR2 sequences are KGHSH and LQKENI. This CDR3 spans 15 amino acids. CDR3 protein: CASSRQGIGTDTQYF. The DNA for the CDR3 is TGTGCCAGCTCACGCCAGGGTATAGGGACAGATACGCAGTATTTT.